This T cell receptor beta chain is drawn from a study of blood T cell repertoires in COVID-19. Original handling: Researchers report that nucleated cell counts were estimated from reference gene primer amplification. Produced via immunoSEQ multiplex PCR; TCRdb's table is partial and in-frame only. The DNA gave D and trimming, while V, J and clone size come from that table. Counted here are roughly 200,000 clones, around 84% occurring once; the ten biggest clones make up 4% to 5%. Sequencing was performed on peripheral blood. The source is an elderly woman with acute or convalescent COVID-19.

CDR3 in amino acids: CSASPLTSGDDNEQFF. The CDR3 bases are TGCAGTGCTAGTCCATTGACTAGCGGGGACGACAATGAGCAGTTCTTC. The chain is built from TRBV20-1 and TRBJ2-1; 11 positions agree with TRBD2. J lost 5 bases, V lost 3 bases, and 9 bases had no gene match. Germline CDR1 DFQATT, CDR2 SNEGSKA (reference sequence). This CDR3 comprises 16 residues.